The 20 T cell receptor beta chains in this list originate from one sample, sequenced in a study of response to subunit inactivated influenza vaccine. TCRdb called the RT-PCR reads again in MiXCR, with one record for every CDR3 protein. Found here are 700,000 to 900,000 distinct CDR3 sequences, 21% of them singletons; the top ten hold about 10%. Sequences were derived from PBMCs from blood, sampled less than 6 days after vaccination. The source of these receptors is a man aged 50-59 years who received an inactivated influenza vaccine.

The chain is built from TRBV5-1 and TRBJ1-2; 12 nucleotides line up with TRBD1. The junction had 9 bases not matched to a gene; V was cut back by 4 bases and J by 5 bases. The V gene's germline CDR1 is SGHRS and CDR2 YFSETQ. The CDR3 runs to 16 residues. The DNA for the CDR3 is TGCGCCAGCAGCCCCGGGACAGGGGGCGGTCCTTATGGCTACACCTTC. Its translation is CASSPGTGGGPYGYTF.

This clonotype was seen a few times. The gene calls are TRBV10-1 and TRBJ2-1; D gene ambiguous. The CDR3 totals 14 residues. Trimming shortened V by 5 bases and J by 9 bases, and 17 bases separated the two germline ends. Germline lookup yields CDR1 WNHNN and CDR2 SYGVQD (reference sequence). CDR3 in amino acids: CASSSLTDSAEQFF. DNA of the CDR3: TGCGCCAGCAGTTCCCTGACGGATTCTGCTGAGCAGTTCTTC.

This clonotype has a handful of counts. The chain is built from TRBV18 and TRBJ2-1; 7 nucleotides agree with TRBD1. The CDR3 runs 14 residues. The trim removed 2 bases at V and 9 bases at J, leaving 7 bases unmatched. Per germline, CDR1 KGHSH and CDR2 LQKENI. Written as DNA, the CDR3 is TGTGCCAGCTCACCAGACAGGGTATCAAGTGAGCAGTTCTTC. Amino acid sequence: CASSPDRVSSEQFF.

The chain carries TRBV4-3 and TRBJ2-2; 7 nucleotides align to TRBD1. Germline V gene data show CDR1 as LGHNA and CDR2 as YSLEER. V lost 0 bases to trimming and J lost 3 bases; unmatched junction nucleotides: 13. The CDR3 has 19 amino acids. CDR3 sequence reads: CASSQDRVGDSRYTGELFF. The CDR3 nucleotides read TGCGCCAGCAGCCAAGACCGGGTCGGGGACAGCCGGTACACCGGGGAGCTGTTTTTT.

The chain carries TRBV6-2 or TRBV6-3 and TRBJ1-2; the D is unclear. The V end lost 2 bases, the J end lost 4 bases, and 8 bases lay between the germline ends. This CDR3 is 13 amino acids long. Germline lookup yields CDR1 MNHEY and CDR2 SVGEGT. This CDR3 is CASSYVLSYGYTF. In DNA, the CDR3 is TGTGCCAGCAGTTACGTTCTTTCCTATGGCTACACCTTC.

The J gene is TRBJ2-5, the V gene TRBV6-1; D is possibly TRBD1 or TRBD2 (5 bases each). The germline gives CDR1 MNHNS, CDR2 SASEGT. This CDR3 contains 16 residues. Trimming left V 8 bases short and J 5 bases short, with 24 bases between. CDR3 residues: CASAWGSNTPGETQYF. CDR3 DNA: TGTGCCAGCGCCTGGGGCAGTAATACGCCGGGGGAGACCCAGTACTTC.

This clonotype was observed many times. V gene TRBV12-3 or TRBV12-4 combines with J gene TRBJ2-7; D is undetermined. CDR3 size: 12 residues. Trimming stripped 4 bases from V and 6 bases from J, with 10 bases between. CDR3 sequence: CASSYTALEQYF. The CDR3 DNA follows: TGTGCCAGCAGTTATACCGCGCTCGAGCAGTACTTC.

The gene calls are TRBV4-3 and TRBJ2-1; TRBD2 might be the D (5 bases). Germline V gene data show CDR1 as LGHNA and CDR2 as YSLEER. The CDR3 spans 15 residues. Trimming took off 4 bases at V and 0 bases at J, with 10 bases between the two ends. The CDR3 DNA reads TGCGCCAGCAGCCCCACTAGGCTCTCCTACAATGAGCAGTTCTTC. Protein sequence: CASSPTRLSYNEQFF.

This chain uses TRBV5-1 with TRBJ1-6, with 7 bases fitting TRBD1. The CDR3 contains 16 residues. The V and J ends lost 0 bases and 10 bases, in that order; junction bases with no gene match: 10. CDR1 and CDR2 from the germline V gene are SGHRS and YFSETQ. CDR3 sequence: CASSLGQGVLGSPLHF. In DNA, the CDR3 is TGCGCCAGCAGCTTGGGACAGGGCGTTCTTGGATCACCCCTCCACTTT. The whole variable domain, filled in from reference TRBV5-1 and TRBJ1-6, reads KAGVTQTPRYLIKTRGQQVTLSCSPISGHRSVSWYQQTPGQGLQFLFEYFSETQRNKGNFPGRFSGRQFSNSRSEMNVSTLELGDSALYLCASSLGQGVLGSPLHFGNGTRLTVT.

The chain links TRBV20-1 to TRBJ2-7; D gene ambiguous. This CDR3 contains 13 residues. Trimming removed 0 bases at V and 3 bases at J, with 9 bases between. In germline, CDR1 is DFQATT, CDR2 SNEGSKA (reference sequence). CDR3 DNA: TGCAGTGCTAGAGATCGGCATAACTACGAGCAGTACTTC. This codes for CSARDRHNYEQYF.

This clonotype was detected a few times. This chain uses TRBV29-1 with TRBJ1-5; D unresolved. Between the trimmed V and J ends, which lost 4 bases and 1 base, there was a span of 11 bases. Germline loops: CDR1 SQVTM, CDR2 ANQGSEA. This CDR3 has 14 residues. The DNA of the CDR3 is TGCAGCGTTGGAGGAGGGAGAAGCAATCAGCCCCAGCATTTT. Residues: CSVGGGRSNQPQHF.

V is TRBV5-1 and J is TRBJ2-7, with 9 bases aligning to TRBD2. The CDR3 is 15 residues long. Germline trimming cut 0 bases from V and 7 bases from J; bases unmatched to any gene: 8. The V gene's germline CDR1 is SGHRS and CDR2 YFSETQ. CDR3 bases: TGCGCCAGCAGCTTGGGCGGGGGGGCCCGTGAAGAGCAGTACTTC. Its protein product is CASSLGGGAREEQYF. The full variable domain, rest sourced from reference TRBV5-1 and TRBJ2-7, is KAGVTQTPRYLIKTRGQQVTLSCSPISGHRSVSWYQQTPGQGLQFLFEYFSETQRNKGNFPGRFSGRQFSNSRSEMNVSTLELGDSALYLCASSLGGGAREEQYFGPGTRLTVT.

In this sample, this clonotype turned up a few times. The gene calls are TRBV4-3 and TRBJ2-5, with D perhaps given as TRBD1 or TRBD2 (5 bases each). V dropped 1 base and J dropped 4 bases, with 10 bases sitting between them. CDR1 is LGHNA and CDR2 is YSLEER in the germline V gene. This CDR3 spans 14 amino acids. The CDR3 protein is CASSQVPGAETQYF. The DNA for the CDR3 is TGCGCCAGCAGCCAAGTCCCCGGGGCAGAGACCCAGTACTTC.

A note on this clonotype: This may come from a read error, since a much larger clone is one base off. The rearrangement joins TRBV20-1 to TRBJ2-3; 8 positions agree with TRBD1. Germline V gives CDR1 DFQATT, CDR2 SNEGSKA (reference sequence). CDR3 length: 17 residues. V was clipped by 0 bases and J by 4 bases; unmatched bases: 12. The CDR3 spells CSAREPRTGWKADTQYF. The CDR3 DNA sequence: TGCAGTGCTAGAGAGCCCCGGACAGGGTGGAAGGCAGATACGCAGTATTTT.

There are a few counts of this clonotype. The J gene is TRBJ2-5, the V gene TRBV7-2; D assignment may be TRBD1 or TRBD2 (6 bases each). Trimming took off 1 base at V and 5 bases at J, with 14 bases between the two ends. CDR3 length equals 15 residues. CDR1 SGHTA and CDR2 FQGNSA come from the germline V gene. The CDR3 here is CASSLGQGRTETQYF. DNA for the CDR3: TGTGCCAGCAGCTTAGGTCAGGGGAGGACGGAGACCCAGTACTTC.

This clonotype turned up a few times. The genes are TRBV28 and TRBJ2-1; 10 nucleotides agree with TRBD2. V dropped 7 bases and J dropped 7; count of bases not matched to a gene: 13. This CDR3 contains 16 residues. The germline V gene encodes CDR1 MDHEN and CDR2 SYDVKM. The CDR3 bases are TGTGCCAGCAAGGGGGTCCAGCGGGAGGGCCGTAATGAGCAGTTCTTC. Its translation is CASKGVQREGRNEQFF.

The chain recombines TRBV4-2 with TRBJ2-7; 15 bases match TRBD2. J gave up 4 bases and V 1 base, and 14 bases lay outside the gene matches. Germline V gene sequence: CDR1 LGHNA, CDR2 YNFKEQ. The CDR3 is 20 amino acids. Written as DNA, the CDR3 is TGTGCCAGCAGCCAAGTAGGAGGGGTTGGGACTAGCGGGAGGAGGTACGAGCAGTACTTC. It encodes CASSQVGGVGTSGRRYEQYF.

V gene TRBV20-1 combines with J gene TRBJ2-3; 8 bases align to TRBD1. Germline CDR1 and CDR2: DFQATT and SNEGSKA (reference sequence). V shed 2 bases and J 1 base; nucleotides not matched to a gene: 2. This CDR3 is built from 14 residues. CDR3 region: CSARKTGGTDTQYF. The DNA for the CDR3 is TGCAGTGCTAGAAAGACAGGGGGCACAGATACGCAGTATTTT.

This rearrangement joins TRBV7-9 to TRBJ2-3; TRBD1 agrees at 11 bases. The CDR3 covers 16 residues. With 5 bases clipped from V and 4 bases from J, the junction kept 8 bases outside the gene matches. Germline values: CDR1 SEHNR, CDR2 FQNEAQ (reference sequence). This CDR3 is CASSPIRTGGADTQYF. The CDR3 bases are TGTGCCAGCAGCCCAATCAGGACAGGGGGCGCAGATACGCAGTATTTT. Combining the CDR3 with reference TRBV7-9 and TRBJ2-3 gives the whole variable domain DTGVSQNPRHKITKRGQNVTFRCDPISEHNRLYWYRQTLGQGPEFLTYFQNEAQLEKSRLLSDRFSAERPKGSFSTLEIQRTEQGDSAMYLCASSPIRTGGADTQYFGPGTRLTVL.

In its sample, this clonotype was seen a few times. The V gene is TRBV25-1, the J gene TRBJ2-7, with 9 bases identical to TRBD2. This CDR3 has 12 amino acids. V was pared by 6 bases and J by 6 bases, with 3 bases of the junction left unmatched. Germline V gene lookup returns CDR1 MGHDK and CDR2 SYGVNS. CDR3 nucleotide sequence: TGTGCCAGCAGAGGTAGCGGGAGCGAGCAGTACTTC. Encoded protein: CASRGSGSEQYF.